The clone carrying this T cell receptor beta chain was picked up many times. Antigen: not known. The read ends 3 residues shy of where the CDR3 ends; the end is completed using the germline J gene. Patients and controls were mostly of Caucasian heritage. This sample was included in a study of T cell clonality in common variable immunodeficiency. Generated by immunoSEQ multiplex PCR, the TCRdb table keeps only in-frame clones and is missing some. The counts give about 31,000 clones, none of them seen only once; around 4% is held by the top ten. Overall study results and limits: Patient heterogeneity in the CVID cohort limited correlations between repertoire features and clinical complications.

The CDR3 covers 15 residues. The V end was cut by 3 bases, the J end by 4 bases, with 16 bases between. Specimen: peripheral blood mononuclear cells. The TCR comes from a person aged 18-69 years in good health. J is TRBJ2-7 and V is TRBV23-1; a possible D gene is TRBD1 (7 bases). TRBV23-1 is classed as an ORF, of uncertain function. CDR3 region: CASSQGDRDLYEQYF. The part of the CDR3 DNA that was read is TGCGCCAGCAGTCAGGGCGACAGGGACTTATACGAG.